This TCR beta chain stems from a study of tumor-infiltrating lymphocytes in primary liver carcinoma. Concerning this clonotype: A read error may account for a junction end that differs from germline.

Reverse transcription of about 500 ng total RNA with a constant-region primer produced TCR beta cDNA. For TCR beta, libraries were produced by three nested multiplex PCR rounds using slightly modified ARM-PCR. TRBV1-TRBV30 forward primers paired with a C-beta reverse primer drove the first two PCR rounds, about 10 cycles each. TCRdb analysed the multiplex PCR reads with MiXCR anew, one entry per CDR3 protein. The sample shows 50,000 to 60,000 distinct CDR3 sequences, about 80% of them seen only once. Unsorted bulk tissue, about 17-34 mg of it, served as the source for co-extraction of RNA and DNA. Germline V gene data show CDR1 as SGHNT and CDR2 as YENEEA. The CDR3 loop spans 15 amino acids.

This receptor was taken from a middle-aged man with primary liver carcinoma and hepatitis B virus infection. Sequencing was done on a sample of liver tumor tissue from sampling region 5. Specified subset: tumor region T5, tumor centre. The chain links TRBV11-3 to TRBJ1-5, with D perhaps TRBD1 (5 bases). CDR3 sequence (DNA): TGTGCCAGCAGCTTAAATCTGGGGGTGGCTCAGCCCCAGCTGTTT. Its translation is CASSLNLGVAQPQLF.